Listed below are T cell receptor beta chains from one sample, sequenced in a study of lymphopenia after photon versus proton radiotherapy. The method was immunoSEQ multiplex PCR; TCRdb's version includes in-frame clones alone and lacks a portion of them. The table records approximately 71,000 clones, under 95% of them present only once. The sample was peripheral blood, taken from a patient treated with photon-based radiotherapy. These receptors originate from a woman aged 70 to 79 with pancreatic cancer. Both conserved end residues are part of each CDR3. The order of the fields is CDR3 protein, V gene, J gene.

CDR3 protein: CATGLDRGSRPQHF
V gene: TRBV15
J gene: TRBJ1-5

CDR3 protein: CSVEKGYEQYF
V gene: TRBV29-1
J gene: TRBJ2-7

CDR3 protein: CASSLAQGALSDTQYF
V gene: TRBV5-8
J gene: TRBJ2-3

CDR3 protein: CSVEGSLYF
V gene: TRBV29-1
J gene: TRBJ2-3

CDR3 protein: CASSETTGSYNEQFF
V gene: TRBV5-4
J gene: TRBJ2-1

CDR3 protein: CASSSGDGYTF
V gene: TRBV28
J gene: TRBJ1-2

CDR3 protein: CASTGAGYNEQFF
V gene: TRBV19
J gene: TRBJ2-1

CDR3 protein: CASSLGSSTDTQYF
V gene: TRBV7-2
J gene: TRBJ2-3

CDR3 protein: CASSPGTGGDEQYF
V gene: TRBV18
J gene: TRBJ2-7

CDR3 protein: CASSPGTANTGELFF
V gene: TRBV7-2
J gene: TRBJ2-2

CDR3 protein: CSVSRTSGSSYEQYF
V gene: TRBV29-1
J gene: TRBJ2-7

CDR3 protein: CASSLVVAGDREQYF
V gene: TRBV7-9
J gene: TRBJ2-7

CDR3 protein: CASSLAGFNEKLFF
V gene: TRBV5-6
J gene: TRBJ1-4

CDR3 protein: CSAETSTGNEQYF
V gene: TRBV29-1
J gene: TRBJ2-7

CDR3 protein: CASSNLGGENTEAFF
V gene: TRBV18
J gene: TRBJ1-1

CDR3 protein: CASSKIQAVTGNTIYF
V gene: TRBV21-1
J gene: TRBJ1-3

CDR3 protein: CASSGGTVQGTEAFF
V gene: TRBV5-1
J gene: TRBJ1-1

CDR3 protein: CASSSRPGLRTDTQYF
V gene: TRBV5-1
J gene: TRBJ2-3

CDR3 protein: CASSVGTGLDDEQYF
V gene: TRBV9
J gene: TRBJ2-7

CDR3 protein: CASSPTENTGQPQHF
V gene: TRBV18
J gene: TRBJ1-5

CDR3 protein: CASSESGSRRDTQYF
V gene: TRBV6-4
J gene: TRBJ2-3

CDR3 protein: CASSVEAGGPDTQYF
V gene: TRBV9
J gene: TRBJ2-3

CDR3 protein: CASSLVGLSSYNEQFF
V gene: TRBV28
J gene: TRBJ2-1

CDR3 protein: CASSPPLGEQFF
V gene: TRBV18
J gene: TRBJ2-1

CDR3 protein: CASSFGRASGYTF
V gene: TRBV7-2
J gene: TRBJ1-2

CDR3 protein: CASSQPGQGAVTEAFF
V gene: TRBV4-2
J gene: TRBJ1-1

CDR3 protein: CASSYFRGVDEQFF
V gene: TRBV6-5
J gene: TRBJ2-1

CDR3 protein: CASRKLPGLAGVGDTQYF
V gene: TRBV27
J gene: TRBJ2-3